This T cell receptor beta chain was identified during a study of CD8+CD57+ T cells in acquired aplastic anemia. Genomic DNA was employed as the template in profiling TCR beta VDJ and CDR3. Via MiXCR, TCRdb re-called the reads, giving one row per CDR3 protein. Altogether some 200,000 distinct CDR3 sequences are present, around 49% being singletons, with the ten largest covering approximately 20%. This clonotype was detected ten times or more. CDR1 and CDR2 from the germline V gene are MNHNS and SASEGT. V lost 7 bases, J lost 6 bases, and 15 bases lay in between. This CDR3 has 14 residues. Those patients picked for sequencing had displayed CD8+CD57+ cell expansion on flow cytometry.

This receptor was obtained from a human donor with aplastic anemia. The chain links TRBV6-1 to TRBJ2-2; D tentatively fits TRBD1 or TRBD2 (5 bases each). Input material: sorted CD4+, CD8+, or CD8+CD57+ T cells (not recorded which) from PBMCs. The CDR3 spells CASMGRTLSGELFF. The CDR3 bases are TGTGCCAGCATGGGACGGACGCTCTCCGGGGAGCTGTTTTTT.